A single sample gave rise to the 3 T cell receptor beta chains below, sequenced in a study of CD8+ T cells in alopecia areata. Treatment specified: oral pan-JAK inhibitor, 5-10 mg twice daily. As the sequencing template, cDNA was produced by extracting RNA and reverse transcribing it. TCRdb's copy holds only in-frame clones and misses some; the assay was immunoSEQ multiplex PCR. The table has roughly 180,000 clones, 50% to 60% seen once. The material was CD4+ T cells sorted from blood, obtained at week 4, from a patient treated with tofacitinib. These receptors all come from a human donor with alopecia areata.

The chain employs TRBV27 and TRBJ1-5; no clear D. This CDR3 region has 13 residues. From germline, CDR1 is MNHEY and CDR2 SMNVEV (reference sequence). V lost 7 bases and J lost 3, with 10 bases in between. CDR3 region: CASTPTANQPQHF. DNA for the CDR3: TGTGCCAGCACCCCCACCGCCAATCAGCCCCAGCATTTT.

This clone was seen more than once but under ten times. V gene TRBV29-1 combines with J gene TRBJ2-2; 8 bases are a match to TRBD1. The CDR3 is 17 residues long. The germline gives CDR1 SQVTM, CDR2 ANQGSEA. J was trimmed by 4 bases and V by 2 bases; bases with no gene match: 12. CDR3 sequence: CSVESPTGGVRTGELFF. The CDR3 DNA reads TGCAGCGTTGAATCTCCTACAGGGGGAGTACGCACCGGGGAGCTGTTTTTT.

The V and J genes are TRBV6-5 and TRBJ2-7; D possibly matches TRBD1 or TRBD2 (5 bases each). Germline V gene data show CDR1 as MNHEY and CDR2 as SVGAGI. The V gene lost 7 bases and the J gene lost 6 bases, with 22 bases spanning the gap. The CDR3 has 15 amino acids. CDR3 DNA sequence: TGTGCCAGCACCCCCCATTCGGGGCAGGGTGGCGAGCAGTACTTC. It is translated as CASTPHSGQGGEQYF.